This TCR beta chain originates from a study of memory CD4+ T cells and cytomegalovirus serostatus. Study as a whole: Of the healthy Belgian adults, several were CMV seropositive and more than 20 seronegative. Overall study results and limits: Suggested: most of the CMV-linked TCR signature lies in CD4+ memory cells.

In the case of this clone: What it recognizes is unknown.

Per the authors' pipeline: Out-of-frame sequences were removed, leaving 2,204,828 distinct TCRbeta sequences. Clones were read by immunoSEQ multiplex PCR, and TCRdb kept only the in-frame ones, dropping some. V, J and clone size were drawn from that table, and D and trimming were deduced from the DNA. The data show around 63,000 clones, with around 81% seen just once and 0.53% held by the top ten. The length of the CDR3 is 12 residues. CDR1 is SQVTM and CDR2 is ANQGSEA in the germline V gene. V lost 4 bases and J lost 11, with 17 bases in between. Single viable CD3+CD4+CD8-CD45RO+ cells were sorted as the memory CD4+ T cells.

Sequencing input: memory CD4+ T cells from blood. This TCR derives from an adult in good health and CMV-seronegative. Some clones in this sample may be carry-over from other donors' samples. The chain combines TRBV29-1 with TRBJ1-1; unclear D gene. The CDR3 is CSVVVQSFVAFF. As DNA, the CDR3 is TGCAGCGTTGTAGTACAGTCCTTCGTGGCTTTCTTT.